The subject of this entry is one T cell receptor beta chain. Its specificity is unknown. The source of the sample is a study of T cell responses to AZD1222 COVID-19 vaccine. Clones were sequenced by immunoSEQ multiplex PCR, and TCRdb holds only the in-frame ones, with some missing. This sample yields about 79,000 clones, of which 83% are seen a single time; about 1.3% belongs to the top ten. Whole-study findings and limits: Of spike-specific TCRs, nearly half reportedly target regions left unmutated in variants. There were vaccine-associated CD4 TCRs across spike, dominant at 160-218 and 743-854.

Germline trimming cut 10 bases from V and 2 bases from J; bases unmatched to any gene: 7. From germline, CDR1 is MNHNY and CDR2 SVGAGI (reference sequence). The CDR3 runs to 13 residues. The TCR was taken from an adult who received the AZD1222 COVID-19 vaccine. This specimen consisted of peripheral blood, obtained 28 days after the second AZD1222 dose. This rearrangement joins TRBV6-6 to TRBJ1-2; 7 nucleotides align to TRBD1. The CDR3 nucleotides read TGTGCCAACTCCCTGACAGGGAACTATGGCTACACCTTC. It encodes CANSLTGNYGYTF.